Listed here is a single TCR beta chain. Its antigen is as yet unknown. A much larger clonotype is one base distant, so this may be a read error. In TCRdb, the PCR reads were re-called with MiXCR into one record per CDR3 protein. Among 10,000 or so distinct CDR3 sequences listed, about a fifth were seen once. Germline CDR1 reads MNHNS; CDR2 reads SASEGT. The J segment lost 7 bases and the V segment lost 11 bases, leaving 10 bases of the junction unmatched. The CDR3 runs to 14 residues. The data were obtained in a study of molecular identifiers for immune sequencing clone quantification. The wider study: Replicates involved a five-way split of RNA from about 20,000 or 100,000 naive CD8 cells, with sequencing of four.

Naive CD8 T cells, phenotype CD8+CD4-CCR7+CD45RA+, were sorted. Study results and limitations: Single-cell amounts of spiked Jurkat TCR RNA were reportedly detectable among roughly 1 million naive cells. Among effectors, clones above 20 RNA copies held over 99% of molecules; among naive cells, under 1%.

The chain combines TRBV6-1 with TRBJ2-1; 11 nucleotides align to TRBD2. This TCR derives from a human donor in good health. Some libraries in this study had Jurkat cell RNA spiked in. Sequencing was carried out using naive CD8+ T cells from blood, with Jurkat cell RNA spiked in. The subset was: FACS-sorted CD8+CD4-CCR7+CD45RA+ naive T cells. The CDR3 sequence is CAGVAGGRKNEQFF. CDR3 nucleotides: TGTGCCGGCGTAGCGGGGGGGCGAAAGAATGAGCAGTTCTTC.